This TCR beta chain came from a study of human T cells and chemical hapten exposure. Study results and caveats: TCRs at a frequency above 1 in 1000 stayed unchanged with DPC sensitization.

Germline values: CDR1 SEHNR, CDR2 FQNEAQ (reference sequence). This CDR3 comprises 15 residues. The ends lost 3 bases at V and 4 bases at J; junction bases unmatched: 3. This clonotype came up many times. As yet, its antigen is unknown. Time point reported: patch test 3, about 24 weeks after DPC sensitization. Treatment meaning: therapeutic diphenylcyclopropenone sensitization with weekly scalp DPC. TCRdb re-called the RACE reads through MiXCR, storing one row per CDR3 protein. The sample includes about 82,000 distinct CDR3 sequences, around 13% of them seen just once. The rearrangement links TRBV7-9 to TRBJ1-1; the match to TRBD1 covers 12 bases. Sequencing used whole blood, obtained in connection with sensitization to the hapten diphenylcyclopropenone (DPC). The sequence was collected from a woman aged 45 to 65 with alopecia areata. Some clones in this sample may be carry-over from other donors' samples. The CDR3 nucleotides are TGTGCCAGCAGCTTTGGGGACAGGGGGCCCACTGAAGCTTTCTTT. Its protein is CASSFGDRGPTEAFF. The full variable domain, in which reference TRBV7-9 and TRBJ1-1 provide the parts outside the CDR3, is DTGVSQNPRHKITKRGQNVTFRCDPISEHNRLYWYRQTLGQGPEFLTYFQNEAQLEKSRLLSDRFSAERPKGSFSTLEIQRTEQGDSAMYLCASSFGDRGPTEAFFGQGTRLTVV.